This TCR beta chain was retrieved from a study of T cell responses to AZD1222 COVID-19 vaccine. The study, taken as a whole, reports: Nearly half of unique spike-specific TCRs reportedly avoided B.1.351 and B.1.1.7 mutated regions. No day 14 peak samples; only post-peak repertoires were characterized. The study found vaccine-associated CD4 TCRs spanning spike, dominant at 160-218 and 743-854.

The germline V gene has CDR1 SGHAT and CDR2 FQNNGV. The CDR3 is 13 amino acids. The V and J ends lost 5 bases and 9 bases respectively, with 14 bases between them. Some clones are missing from TCRdb's copy, which holds only in-frame ones; the method was immunoSEQ multiplex PCR. The sample consists of 90,000 to 110,000 clones, roughly 86% of them appearing once. Notes on this clone: As yet, its antigen is unknown.

The TCR sequence derives from an adult in good health. Material: peripheral blood, obtained on day 0 of MenACWY control vaccination. The gene calls are TRBV11-2 and TRBJ2-4, with D possibly matching TRBD2 (6 bases). The CDR3 coding sequence is TGTGCCAGCAGCCTGGACTACTCTGGCATTCAGTACTTC. This gives the protein CASSLDYSGIQYF.